The clone carrying this TCR beta chain was picked up many times. Antigen unknown. Serum thyroxine and TRAb, along with clinical symptoms, thyroid ultrasound and orbital computed tomography, were what diagnosis relied on. RNA transcripts were the template, and TCR beta CDR3 regions were amplified from them. First-round RT-PCR with HTBI primers preceded a second-round multiplex PCR. TCRdb fed the multiplex PCR reads into MiXCR, producing one record per CDR3 protein. The data contain some 390,000 distinct CDR3 sequences, around 19% of them seen just once; the ten biggest clones take up roughly 1.4%. This entry belongs to a study of Graves' ophthalmopathy and Graves' hyperthyroidism. Study-wide findings and caveats: Ophthalmopathy was separated from stable hyperthyroidism by a 13-signature model with 85% to 90% sensitivity and around 81% specificity.

This clonotype was obtained from a woman younger than 30 with Graves' ophthalmopathy. What was sequenced was peripheral blood.

The CDR3, as DNA: TGTGCCAGCAGCCCGACCCCCGGCAGCAATCAGCCCCAGCATTTT. Translating it yields CASSPTPGSNQPQHF. The chain is built from TRBV3-1 and TRBJ1-5; D gene unclear. Germline assignment: CDR1 LGHDT and CDR2 YNNKEL (reference sequence). Deletions cut 4 bases from V and 1 base from J, with 11 bases between. The CDR3 length is 15 residues.